This T cell receptor (beta chain) was sequenced in a study of T cells after yellow fever vaccination. Looking at the study overall: Researchers used SMART-Seq v4 Ultra Low Input to prepare fractions that had low cell numbers. Findings and limits, study-wide: Post-booster samples contained most primary-vaccination clones (more than 95% CD4, almost 90% CD8).

Using its own MiXCR run on the 5' RACE reads, TCRdb lists one record per CDR3 protein. The sample includes more than 300,000 distinct CDR3 sequences, approximately 4.5% of them seen just once. This clonotype was counted only a few times. Its antigen is as yet unknown. The V end was cut by 3 bases, the J end by 3 bases, with 11 bases between. This CDR3 is 15 amino acids long. Germline CDR1 is LNHDA and CDR2 is SQIVND (reference sequence). This rearrangement joins TRBV19 to TRBJ2-2, with D perhaps TRBD2 (5 bases). The clonotype was recovered from a man aged 18 to 29 who received the YFV17D yellow fever vaccine. The sample consisted of PBMCs, taken 15 days after the yellow fever booster vaccination. This CDR3 reads CASSISIGDTGELFF. The CDR3 DNA follows: TGTGCCAGTAGTATTTCGATCGGGGACACCGGGGAGCTGTTTTTT.